Below, 22 T cell receptor beta chains from the same sample are listed, as sequenced in a study of tumor-infiltrating lymphocytes in primary liver carcinoma. Unsorted whole blood yielded blood RNA, and germline DNA was extracted as well. Using a constant-region primer together with ProtoScript II reverse transcriptase, TCR beta cDNA was made from roughly 520 ng of total RNA. Construction of TCR beta libraries relied on three successive nested multiplex PCR rounds employing slightly modified ARM-PCR. TRBV1-TRBV30 forward primers and a C-beta reverse primer were used in the first two PCR rounds, which each ran for about 9 cycles. Using its own MiXCR run on the multiplex PCR reads, TCRdb lists one record per CDR3 protein. This table holds 330,000 or so distinct CDR3 sequences, approximately 65% found once. Sequencing was done on a sample of peripheral blood. The receptors come from a middle-aged man with primary liver carcinoma and hepatitis B virus infection.

Remarks on this clonotype: One end of the junction is discordant with germline, which a read error may explain. The V gene is TRBV11-2, the J gene TRBJ2-1; TRBD2 matches at 10 bases. The CDR3 is 16 amino acids. Germline-derived CDR1 and CDR2 are SGHAT and FQNNGV. The DNA for the CDR3 is TGTACCAGCAGCTCTCCCGGGGCTAGCGGGAGAAATGAGCAGTTCTTC. Its protein is CTSSSPGASGRNEQFF.

This clonotype was detected ten times or more. This chain connects TRBV11-2 to TRBJ1-6, with TRBD1 as a possible D gene (5 bases). CDR1 is SGHAT, CDR2 FQNNGV, per germline. This CDR3 spans 13 amino acids. V shed 0 bases and J shed 11 bases, with 8 bases lying between them. CDR3 bases: TGTGCCAGCAGCTTAGAATCGGGGGCACCCCTCCACTTT. Translated, it gives CASSLESGAPLHF.

A remark on this clonotype: A read error may explain this, as a much larger clone is one base away. This chain links TRBV4-1 with TRBJ2-7, with 10 nucleotides matching TRBD1. The CDR3 is 18 amino acids. CDR1 MGHRA and CDR2 YSYEKL come from the germline V gene. V lost 5 bases to trimming and J lost 0 bases; unmatched junction nucleotides: 13. The CDR3 coding sequence is TGCGCCAGCAGCTTCCCCGGGACAGGGGCCACGAGCTCCTACGAGCAGTACTTC. Encoded protein: CASSFPGTGATSSYEQYF.

Only a few counts were recorded for this clonotype. The chain couples TRBV5-4 to TRBJ2-7, with D perhaps TRBD2 (6 bases). Germline CDR1 reads SGHNT; CDR2 reads YYREEE (reference sequence). The CDR3 sequence is 13 residues long. The V gene lost 1 base and the J gene lost 9 bases, with 14 bases spanning the gap. CDR3 sequence (DNA): TGTGCCAGCAGCTTGAGTTTGGAGGGTTGGCAGTACTTC. Translated: CASSLSLEGWQYF.

A note on this clonotype: Since a much larger clone is just one base distant, this may be a read error. The chain has TRBV12-3 or TRBV12-4 and TRBJ2-5; weak D call: TRBD2 (5 bases). The CDR3 is 12 residues long. CDR3 in amino acids: CASSLREETRYF. CDR3 coding DNA: TGTGCCAGCAGTTTGAGGGAAGAGACCCGGTACTTC.

This clonotype occurred many times. The junction differs from germline at one of its ends, possibly a read error. This rearrangement joins TRBV10-3 to TRBJ2-1; D gene uncertain. This CDR3 has 14 amino acids. Germline loops: CDR1 ENHRY, CDR2 SYGVKD. Here the CDR3 reads CAISEPIVTHRPVF. CDR3 in DNA: TGTGCCATCAGTGAACCTATAGTGACCCACCGTCCAGTCTTC.

As concerns this clonotype: The junction and the germline gene differ at one end; a read error may be behind it. J is TRBJ2-1 and V is TRBV29-1, with D maybe TRBD1 (6 bases). There are 10 residues in the CDR3. The V gene's germline CDR1 is SQVTM and CDR2 ANQGSEA. CDR3 protein: CRVRDNEQFF. Written as DNA, the CDR3 is TGCAGGGTCCGGGACAATGAACAGTTCTTC.

A note on this clonotype: The junction does not match germline at one end; this may be a read error. The gene calls are TRBV5-6 and TRBJ2-3; D not resolved. From germline, CDR1 is SGHDT and CDR2 YYEEEE. CDR3 size: 14 residues. DNA of the CDR3: TGTGCCAGGAGCTTGGGCCCAGGACCAGATACGCAGTATTTT. Translation gives CARSLGPGPDTQYF.

The sample holds a few counts of this clonotype. The V gene is TRBV4-1, the J gene TRBJ2-1; TRBD1 matches at 10 bases. J lost 7 bases, V lost 5 bases, and 5 bases had no gene match. This CDR3 spans 14 amino acids. CDR1 is MGHRA and CDR2 is YSYEKL in the germline V gene. The CDR3 DNA follows: TGCGCCAGCAGCTCACGGGACAGGGGTAATGAGCAGTTCTTC. Translation: CASSSRDRGNEQFF.

This clonotype occurred once. Since a much larger clone is just one base distant, this may be a read error. This chain joins TRBV4-2 and TRBJ2-5; 8 bases map to TRBD1. The CDR3 has 15 amino acids. CDR1 and CDR2 from the germline V gene are LGHNA and YNFKEQ. The CDR3 loop reads CAGSQDRDRGETQYF. The CDR3 bases are TGTGCCGGCAGCCAAGATCGAGACAGGGGAGAGACCCAGTACTTC.

With regard to this clonotype: This may be a read error, as it is one base from a much larger clone. The chain carries TRBV4-3 and TRBJ2-7; no clear D gene. The CDR3 spans 15 residues. Germline V gene data show CDR1 as LGHNA and CDR2 as YSLEER. The CDR3 coding sequence is TGCGCCAGCAGCCAAGATAGTGGCACTTCCTACGAGCCGTACTTC. Encoded protein: CASSQDSGTSYEPYF.

The V and J genes are TRBV5-5 and TRBJ2-1, with a weak D call TRBD2 (6 bases). Germline V gene data show CDR1 as SGHKS and CDR2 as YYEKEE (reference sequence). The CDR3 runs to 15 residues. V lost 7 bases to trimming and J lost 5 bases, with 19 bases between them. The CDR3 nucleotides read TGTGCCAGCGGCCTCGTGGCAGGACTACACAATGAGCAGTTCTTC. Encoded protein: CASGLVAGLHNEQFF.

Worth noting for this clonotype: It may be a read error: a sequence one base away is much more abundant. The chain combines TRBV10-3 with TRBJ2-1, with D perhaps TRBD1 or TRBD2 (5 bases each). V shed 3 bases and J shed 0 bases, with 12 bases lying between them. The germline CDR1 and CDR2 sequences are ENHRY and SYGVKD. This CDR3 region has 16 residues. CDR3: CAISDLAGSSYNEQFF. The CDR3 region has the DNA TGTGCCATCAGTGATTTAGCAGGGAGCTCCTACAATGAGCAGTTCTTC.

This clonotype was seen ten or more times. The V and J genes are TRBV6-5 and TRBJ1-3; D ambiguous. Trimming took off 5 bases at V and 1 base at J, with 12 bases between the two ends. The germline gives CDR1 MNHEY, CDR2 SVGAGI. This CDR3 is 15 amino acids long. The DNA of the CDR3 is TGTGCCAGCAGTCTGGGCCCATCATCTGGAAACACCATATATTTT. This gives the protein CASSLGPSSGNTIYF.

The sample holds many counts of this clonotype. The V and J genes are TRBV12-3 or TRBV12-4 and TRBJ1-6, with 7 nucleotides matching TRBD1. The J segment lost 6 bases and the V segment lost 6 bases, leaving 5 bases of the junction unmatched. The CDR3 is 14 residues long. For the CDR3, the DNA is TGTGCCAGCAGAGGGGACAGTCTTAATTCACCCCTCCACTTT. It yields the protein CASRGDSLNSPLHF.

Note on this clonotype: The conserved closing phenylalanine or tryptophan is absent in this CDR3, likely reflecting a read error. The CDR3 coding sequence is TGTGCCAGCAGCTTGAGCGGGAGGGCTGTCGAGCAGTACTTA. Protein sequence: CASSLSGRAVEQYL. The chain combines TRBV5-6 with TRBJ2-7, with 10 nucleotides matching TRBD2. J lost 6 bases, V lost 1 base, and 4 bases had no gene match. This CDR3 is 14 amino acids long. Germline lookup yields CDR1 SGHDT and CDR2 YYEEEE.

Notes on this clonotype: An end of the junction differs from the germline gene, which may be a read error. The chain recombines TRBV4-2 with TRBJ2-3, with unresolved D. The germline gives CDR1 LGHNA, CDR2 YNFKEQ. The CDR3 loop spans 16 amino acids. The CDR3 nucleotides read TGTGCTAGCAGCCAAGAACCATCGCCACGCACAGATACGCAGTATTTT. Residues: CASSQEPSPRTDTQYF.

Worth noting for this clonotype: A much larger clone lies a single base off, so this may be a read error. The chain combines TRBV14 with TRBJ2-1, with D unresolved. The CDR3 has 12 residues. Germline values: CDR1 SGHDN, CDR2 FVKESK. This chain's CDR3 is CANSQERQGQFF. The CDR3 DNA reads TGTGCCAACAGCCAAGAGAGACAAGGGCAGTTCTTC. Full variable domain (outside the CDR3, taken from reference TRBV14 and TRBJ2-1): EAGVTQFPSHSVIEKGQTVTLRCDPISGHDNLYWYRRVMGKEIKFLLHFVKESKQDESGMPNNRFLAERTGGTYSTLKVQPAELEDSGVYFCANSQERQGQFFGPGTRLTVL.

Of note for this clonotype: Since a much larger clone is just one base distant, this may be a read error. The J gene is TRBJ2-7, the V gene TRBV10-3, with 10 positions matching TRBD1. The CDR3 runs 14 residues. Trimming removed 6 bases from V and 4 bases from J; junction bases left unmatched: 6. From germline, CDR1 is ENHRY and CDR2 SYGVKD. In DNA form, the CDR3 reads TGTGCCATCAGCGAGACAGGGGGCCCTTACGAGCAGTACTTC. Protein product: CAISETGGPYEQYF.

With respect to this clonotype: The junction does not match germline at one end; this may be a read error. The V call is TRBV11-3, the J call TRBJ2-3; 7 bases agree with TRBD2. This CDR3 comprises 15 residues. CDR1 is SGHNT and CDR2 is YENEEA in the germline V gene. CDR3 sequence: CASSFGGSGTDTQYF. The CDR3 coding sequence is TGTGCCAGCAGTTTTGGCGGGAGCGGCACCGATACGCAGTATTTT.

In the case of this clonotype: It may be a read error: a sequence one base away is much more abundant. The rearrangement uses TRBV6-6 and TRBJ2-3; possible D gene TRBD2, 6 bases. The germline gives CDR1 MNHNY, CDR2 SVGAGI (reference sequence). The CDR3 has 16 residues. The V end was cut by 2 bases, the J end by 1 base, with 13 bases between. The CDR3, as DNA: TGTGCCAGCAGTTACATGACTAGGGCCCGCACAGATACGCAGTATTTT. Encoded protein: CASSYMTRARTDTQYF.

To note about this clonotype: An end of the junction does not agree with germline; a read error may underlie this. The chain joins TRBV6-1 to TRBJ2-7; 11 bases are shared with TRBD1. CDR3 length equals 16 residues. The germline V gene encodes CDR1 MNHNS and CDR2 SASEGT. The CDR3: CTSSEAGQGGLYEQYF. CDR3 DNA sequence: TGTACCAGCAGTGAAGCGGGACAGGGGGGCCTCTACGAGCAGTACTTC.